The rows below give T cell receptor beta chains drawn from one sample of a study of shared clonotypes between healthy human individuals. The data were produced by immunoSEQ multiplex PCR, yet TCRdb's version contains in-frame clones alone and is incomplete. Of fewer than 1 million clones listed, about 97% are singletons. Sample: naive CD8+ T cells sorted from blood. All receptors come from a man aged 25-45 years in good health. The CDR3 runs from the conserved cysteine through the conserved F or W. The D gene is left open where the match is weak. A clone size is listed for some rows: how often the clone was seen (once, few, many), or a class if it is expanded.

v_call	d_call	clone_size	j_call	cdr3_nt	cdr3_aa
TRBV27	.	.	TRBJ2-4	TGTGCCAGCAGTCCCCAGGCGTGGGGGCCCAAAAACATTCAGTACTTC	CASSPQAWGPKNIQYF
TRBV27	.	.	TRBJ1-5	TGTGCCAGCAGTTTATACAGGAACCAGCCCCAGCATTTT	CASSLYRNQPQHF
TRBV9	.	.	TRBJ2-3	TGTGCCAGCAGCGTAGTCGTGGCAGATACGCAGTATTTT	CASSVVVADTQYF
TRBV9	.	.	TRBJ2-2	TGTGCCAGCAGCGTAGGGAGGGGCTACGGGGAGCTGTTTTTT	CASSVGRGYGELFF
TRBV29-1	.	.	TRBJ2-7	TGCAGCGTTGAAGAGACGACAAGCTCCTACGAGCAGTACTTC	CSVEETTSSYEQYF
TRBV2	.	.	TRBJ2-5	TGTGCCAGCAGTCCCCTGGAGGAGACCCAGTACTTC	CASSPLEETQYF
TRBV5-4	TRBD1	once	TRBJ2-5	TGTGCCAGCAGCTTGGGTGACAGGGGGCTCTTTGAGACCCAGTACTTC	CASSLGDRGLFETQYF
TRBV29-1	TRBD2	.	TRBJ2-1	TGCAGCGTTGATTCACTACTAGCGGGATACAATGAGCAGTTCTTC	CSVDSLLAGYNEQFF
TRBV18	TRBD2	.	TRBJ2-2	TGTGCCAGCTCACCACGGAGGCGCGGGAGGAACACCGGGGAGCTGTTTTTT	CASSPRRRGRNTGELFF
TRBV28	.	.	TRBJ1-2	TGTGCCAGCAGCCCTCCTGGCGGAGCCTATGGCTACACCTTC	CASSPPGGAYGYTF
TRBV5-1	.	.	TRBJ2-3	TGCGCCAGCAGAGGGGGGGACTTCACAGATACGCAGTATTTT	CASRGGDFTDTQYF
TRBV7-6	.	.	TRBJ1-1	TGTGCCAGCAGCTTTAAGGGGAACACTGAAGCTTTCTTT	CASSFKGNTEAFF
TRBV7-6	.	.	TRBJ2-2	TGTGCCAGCAGCTCCTTACAGGACGGTCCCCTCAACACCGGGGAGCTGTTTTTT	CASSSLQDGPLNTGELFF
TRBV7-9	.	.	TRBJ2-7	TGTGCCAGCAGCCCGAGCCGGGACCCGAGGCCCTACGAGCAGTACTTC	CASSPSRDPRPYEQYF
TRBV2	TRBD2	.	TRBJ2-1	TGTGCCAGCAGTGTCAGAACTAGCGGGACCAACAATGAGCAGTTCTTC	CASSVRTSGTNNEQFF
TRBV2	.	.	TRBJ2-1	TGTGCCAGCAGTGAATCCTGGGCGAGCTCCTACAATGAGCAGTTCTTC	CASSESWASSYNEQFF
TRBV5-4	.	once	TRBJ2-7	TGTGCCAGCAGCCTCTCAGTAGAGCAGTACTTC	CASSLSVEQYF
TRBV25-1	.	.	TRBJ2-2	TGTGCCAGCGGGTGGGCCGGGGAGCTGTTTTTT	CASGWAGELFF
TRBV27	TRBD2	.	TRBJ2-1	TGTGCCAGCAGTTTTGGGCTAGCGGGAGGGAATGAGCAGTTCTTC	CASSFGLAGGNEQFF
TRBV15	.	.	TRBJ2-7	TGTGCCACCAGTGCAGCCGGAGCCTACGAGCAGTACTTC	CATSAAGAYEQYF
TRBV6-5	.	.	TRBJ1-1	TGTGCCAGCAGTTACCTCACACTCAACACTGAAGCTTTCTTT	CASSYLTLNTEAFF
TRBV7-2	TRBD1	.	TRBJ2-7	TGTGCCAGCACCAGGACAGGGAACTACGAGCAGTACTTC	CASTRTGNYEQYF